This T cell receptor beta chain was recorded in a study of blood T cell repertoires in COVID-19. Background on the study: Sites across the United States, Italy and Spain contributed samples from acute and convalescent COVID-19. From T cells, B-cell-depleted T cells, or PBMCs came the material, which was cDNA or gDNA.

Per the original data handling: Reference gene primers were amplified, and this amplification served to estimate nucleated cell counts. Sequenced by immunoSEQ multiplex PCR; TCRdb stores in-frame clones only, minus some. Clone size and the V and J calls come from that table; the DNA yielded D and trimming. The profile shows roughly 100,000 clones, roughly nine tenths of them singletons. CDR3 length: 15 residues. Germline lookup yields CDR1 SGDLS and CDR2 YYNGEE. V was pared by 0 bases and J by 6 bases, with 13 bases between. The receptor's source is a woman aged 80 or over in a cohort sampled during active COVID-19. This rearrangement joins TRBV9 to TRBJ1-3, with D perhaps matching TRBD1 (5 bases). The sequencing sample was made of peripheral blood. In DNA, the CDR3 is TGTGCCAGCAGCGTAGGGAGGGGCCCTCAAAACACCATATATTTT. It translates to CASSVGRGPQNTIYF.